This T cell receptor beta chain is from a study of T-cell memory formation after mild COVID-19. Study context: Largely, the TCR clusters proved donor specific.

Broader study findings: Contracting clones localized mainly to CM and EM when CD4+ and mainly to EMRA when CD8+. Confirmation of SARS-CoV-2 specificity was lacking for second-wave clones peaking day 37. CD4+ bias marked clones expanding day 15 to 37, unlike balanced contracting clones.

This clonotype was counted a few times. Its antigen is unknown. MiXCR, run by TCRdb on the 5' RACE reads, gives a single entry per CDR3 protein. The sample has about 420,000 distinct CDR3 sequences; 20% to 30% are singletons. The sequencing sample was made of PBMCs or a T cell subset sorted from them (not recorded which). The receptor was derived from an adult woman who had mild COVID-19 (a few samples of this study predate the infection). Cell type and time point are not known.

CDR3 DNA: TGTGCCAGCAGTGGCGGGAGGACCTACTACGAGCAGTACTTC. It is translated as CASSGGRTYYEQYF. The chain uses TRBV12-3 or TRBV12-4 and TRBJ2-7; 8 bases agree with TRBD2. The CDR3 contains 14 residues. Trimming took 5 bases from V and 3 from J; bases not matched to a gene: 6.